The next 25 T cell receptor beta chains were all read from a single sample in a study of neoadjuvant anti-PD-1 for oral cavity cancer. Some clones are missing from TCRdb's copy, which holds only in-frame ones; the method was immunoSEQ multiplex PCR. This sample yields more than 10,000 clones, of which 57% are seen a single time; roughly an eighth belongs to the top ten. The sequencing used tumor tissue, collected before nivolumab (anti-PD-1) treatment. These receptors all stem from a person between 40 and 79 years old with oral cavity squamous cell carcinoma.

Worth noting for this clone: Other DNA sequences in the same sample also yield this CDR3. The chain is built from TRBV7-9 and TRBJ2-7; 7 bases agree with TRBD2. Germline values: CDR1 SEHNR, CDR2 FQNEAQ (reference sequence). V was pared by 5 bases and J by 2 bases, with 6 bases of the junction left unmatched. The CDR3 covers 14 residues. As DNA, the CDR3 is TGTGCCAGCAGCAGCCGGGACTATACCTACGAGCAGTACTTC. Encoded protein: CASSSRDYTYEQYF. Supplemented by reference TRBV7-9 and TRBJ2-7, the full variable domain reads DTGVSQNPRHKITKRGQNVTFRCDPISEHNRLYWYRQTLGQGPEFLTYFQNEAQLEKSRLLSDRFSAERPKGSFSTLEIQRTEQGDSAMYLCASSSRDYTYEQYFGPGTRLTVT.

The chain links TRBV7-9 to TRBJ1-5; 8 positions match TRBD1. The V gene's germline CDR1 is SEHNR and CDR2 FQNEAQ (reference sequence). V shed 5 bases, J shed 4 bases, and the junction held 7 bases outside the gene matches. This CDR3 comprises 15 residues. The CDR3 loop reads CASSQQGQANQPQHF. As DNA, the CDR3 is TGTGCCAGCAGCCAGCAGGGACAGGCTAATCAGCCCCAGCATTTT.

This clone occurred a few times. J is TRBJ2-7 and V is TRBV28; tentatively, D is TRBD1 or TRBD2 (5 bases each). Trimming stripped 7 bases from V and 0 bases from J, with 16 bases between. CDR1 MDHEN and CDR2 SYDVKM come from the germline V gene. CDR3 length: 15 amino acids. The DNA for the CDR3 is TGTGCCAGCATCCCCCCGGGACGGAGCTCCTACGAGCAGTACTTC. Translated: CASIPPGRSSYEQYF.

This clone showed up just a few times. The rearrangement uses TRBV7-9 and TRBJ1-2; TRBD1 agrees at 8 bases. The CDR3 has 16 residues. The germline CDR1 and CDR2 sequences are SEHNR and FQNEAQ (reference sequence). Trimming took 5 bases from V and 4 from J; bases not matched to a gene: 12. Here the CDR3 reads CASSQKWTGSGYGYTF. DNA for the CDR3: TGTGCCAGCAGCCAAAAATGGACAGGGTCGGGCTATGGCTACACCTTC.

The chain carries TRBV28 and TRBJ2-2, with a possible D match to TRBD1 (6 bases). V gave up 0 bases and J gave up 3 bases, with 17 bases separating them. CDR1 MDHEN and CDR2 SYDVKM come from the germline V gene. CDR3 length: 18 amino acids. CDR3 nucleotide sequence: TGTGCCAGCAGTTTATGGGCAGGGGCTGGGTATGACACCGGGGAGCTGTTTTTT. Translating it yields CASSLWAGAGYDTGELFF.

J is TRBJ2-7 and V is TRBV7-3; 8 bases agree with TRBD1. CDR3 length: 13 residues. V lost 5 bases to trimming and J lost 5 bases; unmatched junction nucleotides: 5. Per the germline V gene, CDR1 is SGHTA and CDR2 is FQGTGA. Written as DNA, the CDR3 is TGTGCCAGCAGCCTCGACAGGGGAAACGAGCAGTACTTC. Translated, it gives CASSLDRGNEQYF.

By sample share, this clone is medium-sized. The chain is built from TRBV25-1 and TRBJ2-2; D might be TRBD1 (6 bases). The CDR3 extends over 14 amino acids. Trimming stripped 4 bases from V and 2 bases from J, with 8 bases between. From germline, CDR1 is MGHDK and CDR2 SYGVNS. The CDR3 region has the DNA TGTGCCAGCAGTGGACAGGCTAACACCGGGGAGCTGTTTTTT. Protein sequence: CASSGQANTGELFF.

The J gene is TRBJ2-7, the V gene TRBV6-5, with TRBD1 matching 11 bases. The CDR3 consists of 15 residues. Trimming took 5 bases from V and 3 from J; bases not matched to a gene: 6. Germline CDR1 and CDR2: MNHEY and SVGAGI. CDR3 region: CASSPAGTGGYEQYF. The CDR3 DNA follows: TGTGCCAGCAGTCCTGCCGGGACAGGGGGCTACGAGCAGTACTTC.

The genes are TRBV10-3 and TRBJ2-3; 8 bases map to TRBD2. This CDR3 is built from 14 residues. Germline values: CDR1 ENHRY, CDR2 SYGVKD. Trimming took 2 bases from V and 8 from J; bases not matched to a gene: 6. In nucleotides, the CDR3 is TGTGCCATCAGTGAGGGGGGGACTAGTCCTACGCAGTATTTT. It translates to CAISEGGTSPTQYF.

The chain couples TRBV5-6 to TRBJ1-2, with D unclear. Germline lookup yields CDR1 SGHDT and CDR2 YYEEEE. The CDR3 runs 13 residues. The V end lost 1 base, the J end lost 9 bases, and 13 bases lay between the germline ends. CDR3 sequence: CASSLYRVSSYTF. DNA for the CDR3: TGTGCCAGCAGCTTGTATCGGGTGTCGAGCTACACCTTC.

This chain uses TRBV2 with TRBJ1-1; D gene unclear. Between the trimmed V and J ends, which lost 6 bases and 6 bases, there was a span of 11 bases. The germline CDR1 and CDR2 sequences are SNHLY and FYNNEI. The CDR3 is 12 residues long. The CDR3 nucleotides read TGTGCCAGCAGGCCCAATGAGGCTGAAGCTTTCTTT. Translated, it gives CASRPNEAEAFF.

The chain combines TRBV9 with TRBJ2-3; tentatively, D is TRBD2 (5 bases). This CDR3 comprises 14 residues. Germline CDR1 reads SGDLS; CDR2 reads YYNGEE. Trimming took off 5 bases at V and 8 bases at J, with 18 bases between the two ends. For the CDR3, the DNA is TGTGCCAGCAGTCCTCAGTTCGGGGTAGCTACGCAGTATTTT. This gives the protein CASSPQFGVATQYF.

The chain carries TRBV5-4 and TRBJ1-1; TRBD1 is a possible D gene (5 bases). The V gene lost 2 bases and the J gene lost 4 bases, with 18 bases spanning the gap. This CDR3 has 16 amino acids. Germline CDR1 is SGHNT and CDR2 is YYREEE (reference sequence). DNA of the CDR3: TGTGCCAGCAGCTTCATGTTCAAGAAGGGGAGCACTGAAGCTTTCTTT. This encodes CASSFMFKKGSTEAFF.

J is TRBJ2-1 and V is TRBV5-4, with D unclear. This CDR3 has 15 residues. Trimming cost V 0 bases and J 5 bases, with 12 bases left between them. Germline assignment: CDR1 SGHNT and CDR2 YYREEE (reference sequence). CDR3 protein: CASSLVAQRNNEQFF. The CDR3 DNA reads TGTGCCAGCAGCTTGGTCGCGCAAAGGAACAATGAGCAGTTCTTC.

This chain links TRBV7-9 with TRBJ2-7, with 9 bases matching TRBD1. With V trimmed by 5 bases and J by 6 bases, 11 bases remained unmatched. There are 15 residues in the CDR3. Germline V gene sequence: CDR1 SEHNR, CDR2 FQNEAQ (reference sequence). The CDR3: CASSIQGTGRGEQYF. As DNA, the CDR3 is TGTGCCAGCAGCATCCAAGGGACAGGGAGAGGCGAGCAGTACTTC.

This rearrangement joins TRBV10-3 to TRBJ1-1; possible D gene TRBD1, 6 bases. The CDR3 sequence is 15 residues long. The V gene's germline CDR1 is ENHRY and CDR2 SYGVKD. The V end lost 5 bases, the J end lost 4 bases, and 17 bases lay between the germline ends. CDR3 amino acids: CAISLGTRRGTEAFF. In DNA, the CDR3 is TGTGCCATCAGTCTAGGGACACGGCGTGGCACTGAAGCTTTCTTT.

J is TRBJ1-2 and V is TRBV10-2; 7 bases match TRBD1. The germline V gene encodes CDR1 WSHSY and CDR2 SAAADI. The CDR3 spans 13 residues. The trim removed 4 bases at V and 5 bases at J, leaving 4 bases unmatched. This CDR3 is CASSAQGWYGYTF. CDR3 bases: TGCGCCAGCAGTGCACAGGGGTGGTATGGCTACACCTTC.

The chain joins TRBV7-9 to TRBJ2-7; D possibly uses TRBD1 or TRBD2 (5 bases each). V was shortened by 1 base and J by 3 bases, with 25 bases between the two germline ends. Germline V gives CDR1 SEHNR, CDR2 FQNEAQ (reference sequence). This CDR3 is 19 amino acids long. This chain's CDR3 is CASSLGSAGTSRRLYEQYF. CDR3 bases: TGTGCCAGCAGCTTAGGAAGCGCAGGGACGAGTAGGAGGCTCTACGAGCAGTACTTC.

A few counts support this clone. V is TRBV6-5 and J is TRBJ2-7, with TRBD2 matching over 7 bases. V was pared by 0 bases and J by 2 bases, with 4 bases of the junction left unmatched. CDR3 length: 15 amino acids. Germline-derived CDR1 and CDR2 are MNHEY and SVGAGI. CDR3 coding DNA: TGTGCCAGCAGTTACTCGATACGGGAGGCCTACGAGCAGTACTTC. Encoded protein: CASSYSIREAYEQYF.

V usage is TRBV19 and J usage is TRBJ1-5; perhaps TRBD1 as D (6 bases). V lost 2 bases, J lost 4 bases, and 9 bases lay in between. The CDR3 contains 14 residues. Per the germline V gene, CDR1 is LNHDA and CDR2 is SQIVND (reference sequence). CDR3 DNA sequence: TGTGCCAGTAGTATACAACAGGGAAATCAGCCCCAGCATTTT. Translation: CASSIQQGNQPQHF.

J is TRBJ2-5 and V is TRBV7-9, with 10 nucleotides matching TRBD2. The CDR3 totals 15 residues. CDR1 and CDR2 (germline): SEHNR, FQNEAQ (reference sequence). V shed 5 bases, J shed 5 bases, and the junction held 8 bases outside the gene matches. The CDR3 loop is CASSRGTSVDETQYF. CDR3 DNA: TGTGCCAGCAGCCGAGGGACTAGCGTTGACGAGACCCAGTACTTC.

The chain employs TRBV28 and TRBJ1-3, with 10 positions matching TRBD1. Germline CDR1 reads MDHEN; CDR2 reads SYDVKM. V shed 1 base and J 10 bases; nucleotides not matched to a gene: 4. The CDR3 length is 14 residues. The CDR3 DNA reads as TGTGCCAGCAGTTTATTACCGGGACAGGGGACCATATATTTT. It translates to CASSLLPGQGTIYF.

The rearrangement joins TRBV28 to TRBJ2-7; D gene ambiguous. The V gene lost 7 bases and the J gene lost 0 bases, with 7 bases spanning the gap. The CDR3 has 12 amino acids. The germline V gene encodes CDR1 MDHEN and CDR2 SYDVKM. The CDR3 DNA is TGTGCCAGCATTGGGAACTCCTACGAGCAGTACTTC. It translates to CASIGNSYEQYF.

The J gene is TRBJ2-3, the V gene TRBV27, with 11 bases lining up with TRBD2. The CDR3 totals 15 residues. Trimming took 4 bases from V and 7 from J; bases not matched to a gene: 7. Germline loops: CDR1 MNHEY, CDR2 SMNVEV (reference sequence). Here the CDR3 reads CASSSIAGGPNTQYF. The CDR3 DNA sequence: TGTGCCAGCAGTTCCATAGCGGGAGGGCCGAATACGCAGTATTTT.

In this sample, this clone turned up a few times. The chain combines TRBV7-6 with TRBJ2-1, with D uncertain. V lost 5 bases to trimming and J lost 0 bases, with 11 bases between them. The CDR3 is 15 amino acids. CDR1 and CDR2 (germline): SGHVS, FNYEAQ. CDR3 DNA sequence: TGTGCCAGCAGCCCCTCGGGCATCTCCTACAATGAGCAGTTCTTC. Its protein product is CASSPSGISYNEQFF.